This T cell receptor (beta chain) was found in a study of CD8+CD57+ T cells in acquired aplastic anemia. Profiling of TCR beta VDJ combinations and CDR3 sequences used genomic DNA as template. TCRdb ran MiXCR on the reads and lists one entry per CDR3 protein. The sample lists roughly 160,000 distinct CDR3 sequences, roughly 48% seen once, with 2.5% to 3.5% in the top ten. Sequencing was done on patients that had shown CD8+CD57+ cell expansion by flow cytometry. The count of this clonotype is one. CDR1 and CDR2 from the germline V gene are SGHVS and FQNEAQ. V dropped 8 bases and J dropped 2 bases, with 12 bases sitting between them. CDR3 size: 13 residues.

The sequence came from a human donor with aplastic anemia. The J gene is TRBJ2-5, the V gene TRBV7-8; no definite D call. The specimen was sorted CD4+, CD8+, or CD8+CD57+ T cells (not recorded which) from PBMCs. The chain's CDR3 is CASEESAQETQYF. CDR3 DNA: TGTGCCAGCGAGGAAAGTGCTCAAGAGACCCAGTACTTC.